The T cell receptor (beta chain) described here comes from a study of blood T cells in healthy people across ages. Broader study findings: Diversity figures based on one million T cells were deemed too low.

With a J-beta primer mix and a sample-barcoded 5' primer, a second PCR ran roughly 7 to 11 cycles. The template-switch adaptor, which had 12 random nucleotides, put a tag on each cDNA molecule. TCRdb analysed the 5' RACE reads with MiXCR anew, one entry per CDR3 protein. The data hold around 1,800,000 distinct CDR3 sequences, with about 39% observed a single time. Looked up from germline, CDR1 is DFQATT and CDR2 is SNEGSKA (reference sequence). The CDR3 is 15 amino acids. Russia was home to the donors, healthy Caucasian individuals aged 6 to 90. Per individual sample, total RNA of at least 6 micrograms was extracted. In the case of this clonotype: Its cognate antigen is unknown. At one end the junction does not follow the germline gene, possibly because of a read error.

The chain links TRBV20-1 to TRBJ2-5; 10 bases map to TRBD2. The TCR comes from a human donor in good health. Sequencing was done on a sample of blood. CDR3 sequence (DNA): TGCAGTGCTCGAGGACTAGCGGATTACCAAGAGACCCGGTACTTC. This codes for CSARGLADYQETRYF.